This T cell receptor beta chain derives from a study of blood T cell repertoires in COVID-19. About the study: Researchers got acute and convalescent COVID-19 samples from the United States, Italy and Spain.

This CDR3 spans 16 amino acids. Per the germline V gene, CDR1 is MNHEY and CDR2 is SVGEGT. Trimming shortened V by 0 bases and J by 1 base, and 13 bases separated the two germline ends. TCRdb keeps only in-frame clones here, not all; method: immunoSEQ multiplex PCR. The sample includes about 240,000 clones, 75% to 90% of them seen just once. The sequenced sample consisted of peripheral blood. The clonotype was recovered from a woman aged 60-70 years with active or convalescent COVID-19. The rearrangement links TRBV6-2 or TRBV6-3 to TRBJ2-7; possible D gene TRBD1, 6 bases. The CDR3 reads CASSYSAGAPSYEQYF. In DNA form, the CDR3 reads TGTGCCAGCAGTTACTCAGCAGGGGCCCCTTCCTACGAGCAGTACTTC.